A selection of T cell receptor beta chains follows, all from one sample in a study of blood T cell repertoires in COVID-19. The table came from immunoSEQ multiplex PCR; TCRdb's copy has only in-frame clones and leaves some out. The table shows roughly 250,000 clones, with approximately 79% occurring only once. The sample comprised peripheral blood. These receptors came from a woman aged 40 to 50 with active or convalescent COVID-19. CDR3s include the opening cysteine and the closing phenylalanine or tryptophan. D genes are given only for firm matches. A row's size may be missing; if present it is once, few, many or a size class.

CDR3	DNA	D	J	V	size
CASSWGGGDSDTQYF	TGTGCCAGCAGCTGGGGCGGGGGGGATTCCGATACGCAGTATTTT	TRBD2	TRBJ2-3	TRBV5-4	-
CASSLRGQQNTEAFF	TGTGCCAGTAGTCTAAGGGGACAGCAGAACACTGAAGCTTTCTTT	TRBD1	TRBJ1-1	TRBV19	-
CASTPTGSYEQYF	TGTGCCAGCACCCCGACAGGGTCCTACGAGCAGTACTTC	TRBD1	TRBJ2-7	TRBV5-5	-
CASSPGTGAAVANVLTF	TGTGCCAGCAGCCCTGGGACAGGGGCCGCCGTGGCCAACGTCCTGACTTTC	TRBD1	TRBJ2-6	TRBV3-1/TRBV3-2	-
CASSPPARDYNEQFF	TGTGCCAGCAGTCCCCCGGCCCGGGACTACAATGAGCAGTTCTTC	-	TRBJ2-1	TRBV28	-
CACPLDAGGYTF	TGTGCCTGCCCCTTAGATGCTGGTGGCTACACCTTC	-	TRBJ1-2	TRBV30	-
CASSPELGAGSPLHF	TGTGCCAGCAGCCCAGAGCTGGGCGCGGGATCACCCCTCCACTTT	-	TRBJ1-6	TRBV3-1/TRBV3-2	once
CASRDRGLTQETQYF	TGTGCCAGCAGAGACAGGGGTCTTACTCAAGAGACCCAGTACTTC	TRBD1	TRBJ2-5	TRBV6-5	-
CASGLGGSYGYTF	TGTGCCAGCGGCCTGGGGGGAAGCTATGGCTACACCTTC	-	TRBJ1-2	TRBV13	-
CASGSGAVEKLFF	TGTGCTAGTGGTTCAGGGGCAGTGGAAAAACTGTTTTTT	-	TRBJ1-4	TRBV12-5	few
CASSQDFGPTGNEQFF	TGTGCCAGCAGCCAAGATTTTGGCCCTACGGGAAATGAGCAGTTCTTC	-	TRBJ2-1	TRBV3-1/TRBV3-2	-
CASKVWQGKQGYTF	TGTGCCAGTAAAGTATGGCAGGGTAAGCAAGGCTACACCTTC	-	TRBJ1-2	TRBV19	-
CASSLSGTGFTDTQYF	TGCGCCAGCAGCTTGTCGGGGACAGGGTTCACAGATACGCAGTATTTT	TRBD1	TRBJ2-3	TRBV5-1	once
CASSQDHLGSAEAFF	TGCGCCAGCAGCCAAGATCACCTAGGGAGCGCTGAAGCTTTCTTT	-	TRBJ1-1	TRBV4-1	-
CASSLPGPMASLHF	TGTGCCAGCAGTTTACCAGGGCCTATGGCGTCCCTCCACTTT	-	TRBJ1-6	TRBV28	few
CASSEEQLTNTGELFF	TGTGCCAGCAGTGAGGAACAGCTGACGAACACCGGGGAGCTGTTTTTT	-	TRBJ2-2	TRBV2	-
CASSLRTPPETQYF	TGCGCCAGCAGCCTAAGGACTCCGCCTGAGACCCAGTACTTC	-	TRBJ2-5	TRBV4-1	once
CASSVQRGNQAKNIQYF	TGCGCCAGCAGCGTACAGCGGGGGAATCAAGCCAAAAACATTCAGTACTTC	TRBD2	TRBJ2-4	TRBV5-1	-
CASSSPGQGDYGYTF	TGTGCCAGCAGCTCACCGGGACAGGGAGATTATGGCTACACCTTC	TRBD1	TRBJ1-2	TRBV9	-
CASSALAGGPDTQYF	TGTGCCAGCAGCGCACTAGCGGGGGGGCCAGATACGCAGTATTTT	TRBD2	TRBJ2-3	TRBV6-5	-
CASSQVQGMDEKLFF	TGTGCCAGCAGCCAAGTACAGGGGATGGATGAAAAACTGTTTTTT	TRBD1	TRBJ1-4	TRBV4-2	-
CASSATSGATYNEQFF	TGCGCCAGCAGCGCTACTAGCGGGGCTACCTACAATGAGCAGTTCTTC	TRBD2	TRBJ2-1	TRBV5-1	-
CAIRGASGNTIYF	TGTGCCATCAGAGGGGCCTCTGGAAACACCATATATTTT	-	TRBJ1-3	TRBV10-3	-
CSVGVATEAFF	TGCAGCGTCGGGGTCGCCACTGAAGCTTTCTTT	-	TRBJ1-1	TRBV29-1	few
CASSQVSSEEQFF	TGTGCCAGCAGCCAAGTATCTAGCGAGGAGCAGTTCTTC	-	TRBJ2-1	TRBV3-1/TRBV3-2	-
CASSLIASGGPTDTQYF	TGTGCCAGCAGTTTAATCGCTAGCGGGGGCCCGACAGATACGCAGTATTTT	TRBD2	TRBJ2-3	TRBV27	-
CASSQDTSLGSEEEKLFF	TGTGCCAGCAGCCAAGATACGAGTTTGGGCTCCGAAGAGGAAAAACTGTTTTTT	-	TRBJ1-4	TRBV4-2	-
CAISEGREETFF	TGTGCCATCAGTGAGGGCAGGGAAGAAACTTTCTTT	-	TRBJ1-1	TRBV10-3	few
CASSNRDRGRGYTF	TGTGCCAGTAGTAACCGGGACAGGGGTCGTGGCTACACCTTC	TRBD1	TRBJ1-2	TRBV19	-
CASSLPGQGSNQPQHF	TGTGCCAGCAGTTTACCGGGACAGGGGAGCAATCAGCCCCAGCATTTT	TRBD1	TRBJ1-5	TRBV6-6	few
CATSRVAGPGRGSYNEQFF	TGTGCCACCAGCAGAGTAGCAGGCCCTGGACGAGGGTCCTACAATGAGCAGTTCTTC	-	TRBJ2-1	TRBV15	-
CASRIRGSDTQYF	TGCGCCAGCAGAATTCGGGGATCAGATACGCAGTATTTT	-	TRBJ2-3	TRBV5-1	-
CASSPRDSQNTEAFF	TGTGCCAGCTCACCCCGGGACAGCCAGAACACTGAAGCTTTCTTT	TRBD1	TRBJ1-1	TRBV18	few
CASSPGRFSGNTIYF	TGTGCCAGCAGCCCCGGTCGGTTCTCTGGAAACACCATATATTTT	-	TRBJ1-3	TRBV3-1/TRBV3-2	-
CATTNPSRGSGNTIYF	TGTGCCACTACCAACCCCTCTCGGGGCTCTGGAAACACCATATATTTT	-	TRBJ1-3	TRBV19	-
CASSLRVTGISPQHF	TGTGCCAGCAGCTTAAGGGTTACGGGAATCAGCCCCCAGCATTTT	-	TRBJ1-5	TRBV7-2	-
CASSQDPQAGGTNTGELFF	TGTGCCAGCAGCCAAGATCCCCAAGCGGGGGGCACCAACACCGGGGAGCTGTTTTTT	TRBD2	TRBJ2-2	TRBV3-1/TRBV3-2	-
CASSLDSGNQPQHF	TGTGCCAGCAGCTTAGACAGTGGGAATCAGCCCCAGCATTTT	-	TRBJ1-5	TRBV7-9	few
CASSLSGRVNSPLHF	TGTGCCAGCAGCTTAAGTGGCAGGGTAAATTCACCCCTCCACTTT	-	TRBJ1-6	TRBV13	-
CASSLLRGAGEKLFF	TGTGCCAGCAGCCTCCTGCGGGGGGCGGGTGAAAAACTGTTTTTT	-	TRBJ1-4	TRBV7-9	-
CASSMGQIYNEQFF	TGTGCCAGCTCAATGGGACAGATTTACAATGAGCAGTTCTTC	TRBD1	TRBJ2-1	TRBV18	-
CASSLRPRGGVGRTNYGYTF	TGCGCCAGCAGCTTAAGACCAAGGGGTGGTGTGGGGCGGACCAACTATGGCTACACCTTC	-	TRBJ1-2	TRBV5-1	-
CASSLDGIGQPQHF	TGCGCCAGCAGCTTGGACGGCATCGGGCAGCCCCAGCATTTT	-	TRBJ1-5	TRBV5-1	-